The 28 T cell receptor beta chains in this list originate from one sample, sequenced in a study of control samples from healthy donors and cancer patients. The method was immunoSEQ multiplex PCR; TCRdb's version includes in-frame clones alone and lacks a portion of them. This sample carries 93,000 or so clones, about 89% of them seen once, and the ten largest clones take approximately 20%. The sequenced sample consisted of PBMCs. Receptors originate from a man aged 60 to 69 with lung cancer.

The V and J genes are TRBV5-1 and TRBJ2-2; 14 positions match TRBD2. The CDR3 consists of 18 residues. Germline V gives CDR1 SGHRS, CDR2 YFSETQ. The V and J ends lost 1 base and 4 bases, in that order; junction bases with no gene match: 6. The CDR3 reads CASSLSTSGGASTGELFF. The CDR3 bases are TGCGCCAGCAGCTTGTCGACTAGCGGGGGGGCTAGCACCGGGGAGCTGTTTTTT.

This clone showed up just a few times. This rearrangement joins TRBV5-1 to TRBJ2-1; unclear D gene. This CDR3 contains 12 residues. V was shortened by 4 bases and J by 4 bases, with 6 bases between the two germline ends. Looked up from germline, CDR1 is SGHRS and CDR2 is YFSETQ. In DNA form, the CDR3 reads TGCGCCAGCAGCGGCCAATACAATGAGCAGTTCTTC. It is translated as CASSGQYNEQFF.

The V gene is TRBV27, the J gene TRBJ2-2, with 10 nucleotides matching TRBD1. The germline gives CDR1 MNHEY, CDR2 SMNVEV (reference sequence). This CDR3 is built from 16 residues. V was pared by 5 bases and J by 6 bases, with 9 bases of the junction left unmatched. The DNA of the CDR3 is TGTGCCAGCAGTAGTCCGGGACAGGGGTTTCCCGGGGAGCTGTTTTTT. It specifies CASSSPGQGFPGELFF.

The CDR3 loop reads CASGRQIYTDTQYF. CDR3 DNA: TGTGCCAGCGGAAGACAGATATACACAGATACGCAGTATTTT. The genes are TRBV2 and TRBJ2-3; possibly TRBD1 for D (5 bases). CDR1 and CDR2 (germline): SNHLY, FYNNEI. This CDR3 region has 14 residues. V was cut by 8 bases and J by 2 bases, with 14 bases left in between.

This sequence joins TRBV10-3 and TRBJ1-4, with D tentatively TRBD1 (6 bases). Between the trimmed V and J ends, which lost 2 bases and 1 base, there was a span of 8 bases. CDR1 is ENHRY and CDR2 is SYGVKD in the germline V gene. This CDR3 comprises 15 residues. The CDR3 loop is CAISEEGGTNEKLFF. CDR3 DNA: TGTGCCATCAGTGAGGAGGGGGGAACTAATGAAAAACTGTTTTTT.

The CDR3 DNA follows: TGCGCCAGCAGCTTGGGGGACAGGGGGCAAGAGACCCAGTACTTC. Translating it yields CASSLGDRGQETQYF. V is TRBV5-1 and J is TRBJ2-5; 11 bases map to TRBD1. Per the germline V gene, CDR1 is SGHRS and CDR2 is YFSETQ. CDR3 length: 15 amino acids. J lost 2 bases, V lost 0 bases, and 0 bases had no gene match.

The chain couples TRBV5-1 to TRBJ1-5; possible D gene TRBD1, 6 bases. With 3 bases removed from V and 4 bases from J, the gap between germline ends came to 14 bases. The CDR3 has 15 amino acids. The germline CDR1 and CDR2 sequences are SGHRS and YFSETQ. CDR3 in amino acids: CASSSGTTGNQPQHF. For the CDR3, the DNA is TGCGCCAGCAGCTCCGGGACAACGGGGAATCAGCCCCAGCATTTT.

The chain recombines TRBV5-8 with TRBJ2-7; 12 bases map to TRBD1. The V gene end was trimmed by 4 bases and the J gene end by 9 bases; junction bases not matched to a gene: 8. The CDR3 is 14 residues long. Germline V gene lookup returns CDR1 SGHTS and CDR2 YDEGEE. CDR3 nucleotide sequence: TGTGCCAGCAGCCTCCGGGACAGGGGGCTCGGGCAGTACGTC. It is translated as CASSLRDRGLGQYV.

The rearrangement links TRBV12-3 or TRBV12-4 to TRBJ1-3; the D is unclear. The CDR3 consists of 13 residues. V lost 3 bases, J lost 0 bases, and 3 bases lay in between. The CDR3 nucleotides read TGTGCCAGCAGTTTTAACTCTGGAAACACCATATATTTT. It specifies CASSFNSGNTIYF.

This chain uses TRBV5-8 with TRBJ2-3; 12 positions match TRBD2. CDR3 length: 16 residues. Germline trimming cut 0 bases from V and 2 bases from J; bases unmatched to any gene: 1. CDR1 is SGHTS, CDR2 YDEGEE, per germline. The CDR3 loop reads CASSLGLAGDTDTQYF. DNA of the CDR3: TGTGCCAGCAGCTTGGGACTAGCGGGGGACACAGATACGCAGTATTTT.

V is TRBV29-1 and J is TRBJ1-1, with D possibly being TRBD1 (5 bases). V was cut by 4 bases and J by 1 base, with 7 bases left in between. CDR1 and CDR2 (germline): SQVTM, ANQGSEA. CDR3 size: 12 residues. The CDR3 is CSVVGGNTEAFF. For the CDR3, the DNA is TGCAGCGTTGTTGGGGGGAACACTGAAGCTTTCTTT.

V is TRBV18 and J is TRBJ2-1; TRBD1 agrees at 8 bases. This CDR3 has 15 amino acids. In germline, CDR1 is KGHSH, CDR2 LQKENI. V lost 3 bases, J lost 8 bases, and 9 bases stayed unmatched. The CDR3 loop is CASSPKDRAQDEQFF. As DNA, the CDR3 is TGTGCCAGCTCACCTAAGGACAGGGCTCAGGATGAGCAGTTCTTC. Using reference TRBV18 and TRBJ2-1 for the parts outside the CDR3, the full variable domain is NAGVMQNPRHLVRRRGQEARLRCSPMKGHSHVYWYRQLPEEGLKFMVYLQKENIIDESGMPKERFSAEFPKEGPSILRIQQVVRGDSAAYFCASSPKDRAQDEQFFGPGTRLTVL.

V usage is TRBV6-4 and J usage is TRBJ1-6; the D gene is possibly TRBD1 (6 bases). Trimming cost V 1 base and J 7 bases, with 14 bases left between them. Looked up from germline, CDR1 is MRHNA and CDR2 is SNTAGT. The CDR3 is made up of 16 amino acids. CDR3 sequence: CASSDYPDRSNSPLHF. The CDR3 DNA follows: TGTGCCAGCAGTGACTATCCCGACAGGTCAAATTCACCCCTCCACTTT.

V and J are TRBV4-1 and TRBJ2-7; possibly TRBD1 for D (6 bases). Trimming cost V 0 bases and J 4 bases, with 10 bases left between them. The germline V gene encodes CDR1 MGHRA and CDR2 YSYEKL. The CDR3 has 14 residues. The DNA for the CDR3 is TGCGCCAGCAGCCAAGATGTGCAGGGGTACGAGCAGTACTTC. Its translation is CASSQDVQGYEQYF.

There are a few counts of this clone. The J gene is TRBJ2-1, the V gene TRBV9, with a possible D match to TRBD2 (6 bases). V shed 3 bases and J shed 4 bases, with 14 bases lying between them. The CDR3 spans 15 residues. In germline, CDR1 is SGDLS, CDR2 YYNGEE. CDR3 sequence reads: CASSAHQTSYNEQFF. CDR3 DNA: TGTGCCAGCAGCGCCCACCAGACTAGTTACAATGAGCAGTTCTTC.

The V call is TRBV6-5, the J call TRBJ2-2, with TRBD2 matching 9 bases. Looked up from germline, CDR1 is MNHEY and CDR2 is SVGAGI. V shed 5 bases, J shed 4 bases, and the junction held 2 bases outside the gene matches. The CDR3 is made up of 14 amino acids. The CDR3 loop is CASSLAGSTGELFF. The CDR3 DNA is TGTGCCAGCAGTCTAGCGGGGAGCACCGGGGAGCTGTTTTTT.

The rearrangement uses TRBV5-1 and TRBJ1-4; D remains ambiguous. Trimming removed 4 bases at V and 0 bases at J, with 19 bases between. CDR1 is SGHRS, CDR2 YFSETQ, per germline. CDR3 length: 18 residues. In DNA form, the CDR3 reads TGCGCCAGCAGCCTCCTTGTGCCAGGAGAAGCAACTAATGAAAAACTGTTTTTT. Translation gives CASSLLVPGEATNEKLFF.

This rearrangement joins TRBV9 to TRBJ1-2, with D tentatively TRBD1 (5 bases). This CDR3 comprises 15 residues. V was shortened by 0 bases and J by 3 bases, with 12 bases between the two germline ends. CDR1 and CDR2 (germline): SGDLS, YYNGEE. The CDR3: CASSVGQGGYYGYTF. The DNA of the CDR3 is TGTGCCAGCAGCGTAGGGCAGGGCGGATACTATGGCTACACCTTC. Drawing the rest from reference TRBV9 and TRBJ1-2, the complete variable domain is DSGVTQTPKHLITATGQRVTLRCSPRSGDLSVYWYQQSLDQGLQFLIQYYNGEERAKGNILERFSAQQFPDLHSELNLSSLELGDSALYFCASSVGQGGYYGYTFGSGTRLTVV.

This clone has only a few counts. The chain has TRBV23-1 and TRBJ2-5; D call uncertain. TRBV23-1 falls under the ORF class, with uncertain function. Trimming removed 0 bases from V and 2 bases from J, with 10 bases in between. The CDR3 loop spans 15 amino acids. The CDR3 protein is CASSQSRGSQETQYF. The CDR3 DNA reads TGCGCCAGCAGTCAATCTCGCGGATCTCAAGAGACCCAGTACTTC.

The CDR3 region is CASSLAVSYQETQYF. In DNA form, the CDR3 reads TGCGCCAGCAGCTTGGCGGTCTCGTACCAAGAGACCCAGTACTTC. The chain joins TRBV5-1 to TRBJ2-5, with no clear D. This CDR3 comprises 15 residues. Trimming pared 0 bases from V and 0 bases from J, leaving 9 bases between. Per germline, CDR1 SGHRS and CDR2 YFSETQ.

The V call is TRBV6-5, the J call TRBJ2-7; TRBD1 matches 8 bases. From germline, CDR1 is MNHEY and CDR2 SVGAGI. With 7 bases clipped from V and 3 bases from J, the junction kept 5 bases outside the gene matches. This CDR3 contains 13 residues. CDR3 sequence (DNA): TGTGCCAGCAAGGACAGGGTTTACTACGAGCAGTACGTC. Translation gives CASKDRVYYEQYV.

The V and J genes are TRBV30 and TRBJ2-4, with no clear D. This CDR3 spans 14 amino acids. Germline V CDR1 and CDR2: GTSNPN, SVGIG (reference sequence). Trimming removed 1 base from V and 0 bases from J, with 7 bases in between. The CDR3 loop is CAWSAGLAKNIQYF. DNA for the CDR3: TGTGCCTGGAGTGCAGGTTTAGCCAAAAACATTCAGTACTTC.

J is TRBJ1-1 and V is TRBV2; 9 bases are shared with TRBD1. Trimming took 7 bases from V and 1 from J; bases not matched to a gene: 7. Germline V gives CDR1 SNHLY, CDR2 FYNNEI. The CDR3 runs to 15 residues. This CDR3 reads CASTLEGQGNTEAFF. Here the CDR3 DNA reads TGTGCCAGCACCTTGGAGGGACAGGGGAACACTGAAGCTTTCTTT.

This chain joins TRBV10-3 and TRBJ2-5; D is unclear. Germline-derived CDR1 and CDR2 are ENHRY and SYGVKD. The CDR3 length is 12 residues. The ends were cut back, 6 bases at V and 0 bases at J, with 5 bases in the middle. CDR3 sequence reads: CAISDDQETQYF. CDR3 sequence (DNA): TGTGCCATCAGCGACGACCAAGAGACCCAGTACTTC.

This chain uses TRBV13 with TRBJ2-7, with unresolved D. The CDR3 runs 13 residues. CDR1 and CDR2 (germline): PRHDT, FYEKMQ (reference sequence). V dropped 5 bases and J dropped 2 bases, with 10 bases sitting between them. In DNA form, the CDR3 reads TGTGCCAGCAGCAGAACACCTACCTACGAGCAGTACGTC. Protein: CASSRTPTYEQYV.

The chain recombines TRBV7-2 with TRBJ1-5; D unresolved. Deletions cut 1 base from V and 5 bases from J, with 12 bases between. CDR1 SGHTA and CDR2 FQGNSA come from the germline V gene. The CDR3 contains 15 residues. Here the CDR3 DNA reads TGTGCCAGCAGCTTAGGCTGGACCGACCATCAGCCCCAGCATTTT. It translates to CASSLGWTDHQPQHF.

The rearrangement uses TRBV4-2 and TRBJ1-1, with unresolved D. Trimming pared 1 base from V and 1 base from J, leaving 7 bases between. This CDR3 is built from 14 residues. Germline V gene data show CDR1 as LGHNA and CDR2 as YNFKEQ. The CDR3 nucleotides are TGTGCCAGCAGCCAAGTAGGAGGGAACACTGAAGCTTTCTTT. As protein: CASSQVGGNTEAFF.

This clone was observed a single time. This rearrangement joins TRBV19 to TRBJ2-7, with TRBD1 matching 9 bases. The CDR3 has 13 amino acids. From germline, CDR1 is LNHDA and CDR2 SQIVND (reference sequence). In nucleotides, the CDR3 is TGTGCCAGACTCCGGGACAGGGTGAAGGAGGAGGAGGTC. It codes for CARLRDRVKEEEV.